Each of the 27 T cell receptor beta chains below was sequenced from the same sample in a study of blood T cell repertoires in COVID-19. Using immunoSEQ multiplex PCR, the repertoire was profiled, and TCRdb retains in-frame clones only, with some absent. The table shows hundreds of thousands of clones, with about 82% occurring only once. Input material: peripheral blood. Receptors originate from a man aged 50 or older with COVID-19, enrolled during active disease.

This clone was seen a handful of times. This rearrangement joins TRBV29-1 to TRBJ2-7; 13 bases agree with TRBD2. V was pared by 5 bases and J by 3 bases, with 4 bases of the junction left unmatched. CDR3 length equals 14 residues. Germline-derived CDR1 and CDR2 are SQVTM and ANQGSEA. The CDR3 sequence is CSVSWTSGGYEQYF. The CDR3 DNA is TGCAGCGTTTCGTGGACTAGCGGGGGCTACGAGCAGTACTTC.

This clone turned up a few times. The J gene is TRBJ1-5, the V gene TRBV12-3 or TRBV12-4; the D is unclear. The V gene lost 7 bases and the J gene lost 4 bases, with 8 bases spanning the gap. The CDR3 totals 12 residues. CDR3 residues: CASTSGNQPQHF. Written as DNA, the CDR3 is TGTGCCAGCACCTCAGGTAATCAGCCCCAGCATTTT.

CDR3 region: CASSILPGMNTEAFF. The CDR3 DNA is TGTGCCAGTAGTATACTTCCGGGGATGAACACTGAAGCTTTCTTT. The chain combines TRBV19 with TRBJ1-1; D remains unclear. Trimming stripped 2 bases from V and 0 bases from J, with 10 bases between. The germline V gene has CDR1 LNHDA and CDR2 SQIVND (reference sequence). This CDR3 comprises 15 residues. Complete variable domain (other parts from reference TRBV19 and TRBJ1-1): DGGITQSPKYLFRKEGQNVTLSCEQNLNHDAMYWYRQDPGQGLRLIYYSQIVNDFQKGDIAEGYSVSREKKESFPLTVTSAQKNPTAFYLCASSILPGMNTEAFFGQGTRLTVV.

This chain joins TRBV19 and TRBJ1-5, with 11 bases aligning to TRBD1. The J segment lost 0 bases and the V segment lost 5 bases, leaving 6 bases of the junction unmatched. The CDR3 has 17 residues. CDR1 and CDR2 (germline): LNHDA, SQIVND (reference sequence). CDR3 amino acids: CASSQWTGGGSNQPQHF. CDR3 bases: TGTGCCAGTAGTCAGTGGACAGGGGGCGGTAGCAATCAGCCCCAGCATTTT.

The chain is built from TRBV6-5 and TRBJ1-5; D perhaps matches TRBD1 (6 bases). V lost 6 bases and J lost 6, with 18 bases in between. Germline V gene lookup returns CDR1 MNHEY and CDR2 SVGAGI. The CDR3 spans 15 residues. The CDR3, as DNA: TGTGCCAGCAGAAAACAGGGCCCGGGAAGTCAGCCCCAGCATTTT. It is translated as CASRKQGPGSQPQHF.

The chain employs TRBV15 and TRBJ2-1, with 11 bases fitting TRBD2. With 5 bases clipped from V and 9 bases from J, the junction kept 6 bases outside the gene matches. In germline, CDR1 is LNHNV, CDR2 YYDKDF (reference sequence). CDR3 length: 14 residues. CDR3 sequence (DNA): TGTGCCACCAGCGTTAGCGGGGGGGCTCTTGAGCAGTTCTTC. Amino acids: CATSVSGGALEQFF.

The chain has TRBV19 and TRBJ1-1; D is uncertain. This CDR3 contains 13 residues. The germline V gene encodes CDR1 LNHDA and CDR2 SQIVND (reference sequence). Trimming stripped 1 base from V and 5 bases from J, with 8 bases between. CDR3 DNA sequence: TGTGCCAGTAGTATAGGGGAGTGGACTGAAGCTTTCTTT. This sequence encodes CASSIGEWTEAFF.

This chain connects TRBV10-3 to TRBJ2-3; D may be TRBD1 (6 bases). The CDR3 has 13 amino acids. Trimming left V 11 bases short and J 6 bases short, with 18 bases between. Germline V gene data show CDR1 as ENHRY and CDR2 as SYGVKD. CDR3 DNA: TGTGCCGTTGGGGGCCCCCCGGCGGATACGCAGTATTTT. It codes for CAVGGPPADTQYF.

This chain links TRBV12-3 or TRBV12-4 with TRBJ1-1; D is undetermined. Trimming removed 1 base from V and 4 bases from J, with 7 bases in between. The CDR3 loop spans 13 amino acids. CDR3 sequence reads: CASSLGRGTEAFF. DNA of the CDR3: TGTGCCAGCAGTTTAGGGCGGGGCACTGAAGCTTTCTTT.

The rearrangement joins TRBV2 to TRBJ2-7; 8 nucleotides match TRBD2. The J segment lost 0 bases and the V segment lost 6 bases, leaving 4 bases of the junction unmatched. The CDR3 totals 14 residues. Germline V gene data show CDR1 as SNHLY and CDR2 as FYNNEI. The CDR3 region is CASSSGGNSYEQYF. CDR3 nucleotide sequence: TGTGCCAGCAGCAGCGGGGGCAACTCCTACGAGCAGTACTTC.

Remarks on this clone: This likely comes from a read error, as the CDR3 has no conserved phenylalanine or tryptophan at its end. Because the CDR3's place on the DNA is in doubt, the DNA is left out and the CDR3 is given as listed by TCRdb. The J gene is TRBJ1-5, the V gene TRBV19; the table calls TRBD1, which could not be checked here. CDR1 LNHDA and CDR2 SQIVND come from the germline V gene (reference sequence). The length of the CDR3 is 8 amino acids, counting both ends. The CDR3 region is CASSTGNL.

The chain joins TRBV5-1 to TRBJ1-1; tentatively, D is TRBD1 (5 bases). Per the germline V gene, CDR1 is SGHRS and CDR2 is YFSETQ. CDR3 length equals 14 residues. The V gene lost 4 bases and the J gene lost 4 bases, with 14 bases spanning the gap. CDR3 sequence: CASSPRDPTTEAFF. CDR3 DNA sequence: TGCGCCAGCAGCCCCAGGGATCCCACCACTGAAGCTTTCTTT.

CDR3 residues: CSVEWDGRYEQYF. The CDR3 bases are TGCAGCGTTGAGTGGGACGGGAGGTACGAGCAGTACTTC. V is TRBV29-1 and J is TRBJ2-7, with TRBD2 identical over 7 bases. The germline CDR1 and CDR2 sequences are SQVTM and ANQGSEA. This CDR3 contains 13 residues. V lost 3 bases, J lost 4 bases, and 6 bases stayed unmatched.

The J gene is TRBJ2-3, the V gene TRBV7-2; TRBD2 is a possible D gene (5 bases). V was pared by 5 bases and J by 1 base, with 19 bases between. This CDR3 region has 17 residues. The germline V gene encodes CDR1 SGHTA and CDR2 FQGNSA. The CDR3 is CASSAYRGLLGTDTQYF. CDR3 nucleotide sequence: TGTGCCAGCAGCGCATACCGAGGGCTACTGGGCACAGATACGCAGTATTTT. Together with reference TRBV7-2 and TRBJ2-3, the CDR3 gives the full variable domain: GAGVSQSPSNKVTEKGKDVELRCDPISGHTALYWYRQSLGQGLEFLIYFQGNSAPDKSGLPSDRFSAERTGGSVSTLTIQRTQQEDSAVYLCASSAYRGLLGTDTQYFGPGTRLTVL.

The CDR3 region has the DNA TGCGCCAGCAGCTTGGTCGCAGGGCCAAATGAAAAACTGTTTTTT. This encodes CASSLVAGPNEKLFF. The rearrangement links TRBV5-1 to TRBJ1-4, with TRBD1 as a possible D gene (5 bases). The CDR3 runs 15 residues. Germline CDR1 is SGHRS and CDR2 is YFSETQ. V lost 0 bases, J lost 5 bases, and 11 bases lay in between.

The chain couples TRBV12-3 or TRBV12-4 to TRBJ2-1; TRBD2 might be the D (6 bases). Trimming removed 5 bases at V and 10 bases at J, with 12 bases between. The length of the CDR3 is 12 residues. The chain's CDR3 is CASSRDFGEQFF. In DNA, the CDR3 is TGTGCCAGCAGTCGGGACTTCGGGGAGCAGTTCTTC.

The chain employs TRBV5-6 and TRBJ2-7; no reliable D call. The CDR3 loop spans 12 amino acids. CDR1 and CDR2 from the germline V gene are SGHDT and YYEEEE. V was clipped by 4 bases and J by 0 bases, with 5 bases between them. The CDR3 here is CASSVSSYEQYF. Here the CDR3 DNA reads TGTGCCAGCAGCGTCAGCTCCTACGAGCAGTACTTC.

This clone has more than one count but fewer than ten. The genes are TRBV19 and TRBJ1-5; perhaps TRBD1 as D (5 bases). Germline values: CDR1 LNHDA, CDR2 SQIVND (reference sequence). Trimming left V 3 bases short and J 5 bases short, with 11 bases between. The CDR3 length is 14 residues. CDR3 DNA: TGTGCCAGTAGTATTCCCCCGGGGGATCAGCCCCAGCATTTT. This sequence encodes CASSIPPGDQPQHF.

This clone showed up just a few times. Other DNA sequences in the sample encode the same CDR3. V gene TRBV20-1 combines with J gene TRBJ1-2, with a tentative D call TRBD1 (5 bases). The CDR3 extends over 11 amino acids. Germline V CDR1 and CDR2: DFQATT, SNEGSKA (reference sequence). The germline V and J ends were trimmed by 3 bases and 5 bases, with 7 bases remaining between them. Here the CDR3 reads CSASQGYGYTF. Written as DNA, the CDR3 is TGCAGTGCTAGCCAGGGATATGGCTACACCTTC.

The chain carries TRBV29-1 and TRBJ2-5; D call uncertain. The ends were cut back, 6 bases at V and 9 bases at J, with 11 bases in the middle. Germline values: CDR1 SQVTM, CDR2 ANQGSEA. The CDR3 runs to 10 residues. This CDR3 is CSVYSTAQYF. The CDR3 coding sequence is TGCAGCGTCTACTCGACTGCCCAGTACTTC.

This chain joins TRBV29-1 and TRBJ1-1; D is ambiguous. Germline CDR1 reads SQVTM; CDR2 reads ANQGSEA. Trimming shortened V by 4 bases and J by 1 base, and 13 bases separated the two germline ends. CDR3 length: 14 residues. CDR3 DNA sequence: TGCAGCGTTGGAGGGTCGTATTCGAACACTGAAGCTTTCTTT. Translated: CSVGGSYSNTEAFF.

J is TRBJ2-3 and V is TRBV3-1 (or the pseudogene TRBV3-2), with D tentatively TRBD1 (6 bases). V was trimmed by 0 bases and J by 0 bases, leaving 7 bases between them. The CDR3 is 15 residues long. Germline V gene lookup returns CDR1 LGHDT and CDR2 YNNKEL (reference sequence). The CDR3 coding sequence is TGTGCCAGCAGCCAAGATGACAGGAGCACAGATACGCAGTATTTT. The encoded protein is CASSQDDRSTDTQYF.

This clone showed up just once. The CDR3 region has the DNA TGTGCCAGCAGTCCCTCAGAAATCTCTGGAAACACCATATATTTT. As protein: CASSPSEISGNTIYF. This chain joins TRBV25-1 and TRBJ1-3; D unresolved. Trimming took off 5 bases at V and 0 bases at J, with 11 bases between the two ends. The CDR3 sequence is 15 residues long. Germline assignment: CDR1 MGHDK and CDR2 SYGVNS.

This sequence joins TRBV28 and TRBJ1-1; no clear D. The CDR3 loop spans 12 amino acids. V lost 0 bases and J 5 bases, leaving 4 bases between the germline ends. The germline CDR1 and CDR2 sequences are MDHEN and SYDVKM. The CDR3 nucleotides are TGTGCCAGCAGTTTATGGAGAACTGAAGCTTTCTTT. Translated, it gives CASSLWRTEAFF.

The CDR3 nucleotides are TGTGCCAGCAGGGGGCTAGCGGGGGAGACCCAGTACTTC. As protein: CASRGLAGETQYF. The chain combines TRBV2 with TRBJ2-5; 9 bases map to TRBD2. The V segment lost 6 bases and the J segment 5 bases; nucleotides outside the gene matches: 4. The germline gives CDR1 SNHLY, CDR2 FYNNEI. CDR3 size: 13 residues.

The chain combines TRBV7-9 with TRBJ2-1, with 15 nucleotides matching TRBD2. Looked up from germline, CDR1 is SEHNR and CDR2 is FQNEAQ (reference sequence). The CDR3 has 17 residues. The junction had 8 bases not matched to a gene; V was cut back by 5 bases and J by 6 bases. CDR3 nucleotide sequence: TGTGCCAGCAGCCAAAAGGGACTAGCGGGGGGCCTCAATGAGCAGTTCTTC. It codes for CASSQKGLAGGLNEQFF.

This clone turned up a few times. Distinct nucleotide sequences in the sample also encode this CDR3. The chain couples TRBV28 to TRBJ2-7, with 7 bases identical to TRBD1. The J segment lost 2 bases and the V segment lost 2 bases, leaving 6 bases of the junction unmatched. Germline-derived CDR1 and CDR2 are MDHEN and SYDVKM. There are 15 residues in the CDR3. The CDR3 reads CASSLNRGRTYEQYF. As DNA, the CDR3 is TGTGCCAGCAGTTTAAACAGGGGACGCACCTACGAGCAGTACTTC.